The rows below give T cell receptor beta chains drawn from one sample of a study of glioma-infiltrating T cells after dendritic cell vaccination. Some clones are missing from TCRdb's copy, which holds only in-frame ones; the method was immunoSEQ multiplex PCR. Here the sample spans approximately 64,000 clones, 82% being singletons. The specimen comprised blood, sampled before dendritic cell vaccination. The receptors were sampled from a human donor with glioblastoma. The CDR3 runs from the conserved cysteine through the conserved F or W. D genes are given only for firm matches. Clone size appears in some rows only: once, few, many, or a class for an expanded clone.

abundance,v_gene,d_gene,j_gene,CDR3nt,CDR3aa
.,TRBV10-2,.,TRBJ2-3,TGCGCCAGCAGGGGACTGCAATTGACAAATACGCAGTATTTT,CASRGLQLTNTQYF
few,TRBV28,.,TRBJ2-7,TGTGCCAGCAGCCTACAGGGTGGGCTCTACGAGCAGTACTTC,CASSLQGGLYEQYF
.,TRBV21-1,.,TRBJ2-3,TGTGCCAGGCCCCTCCACTCCACAGATACGCAGTATTTT,CARPLHSTDTQYF
.,TRBV7-9,TRBD2,TRBJ2-3,TGTGCCAGCAGTGCTCTAGCGGGGGCCACAGATACGCAGTATTTT,CASSALAGATDTQYF
.,TRBV4-1,.,TRBJ1-2,TGCGCCAGCAGCCAAGATCAGAGCAGGGCCTATGGCTACACCTTC,CASSQDQSRAYGYTF
.,TRBV6-4,TRBD1,TRBJ1-4,TGTGCCAGCAGTGACTCGTACAGGGGGGATACTAATGAAAAACTGTTTTTT,CASSDSYRGDTNEKLFF
medium-sized,TRBV28,TRBD1,TRBJ1-1,TGTGCCAGCAGTCCGCTGACAGGGTATAAAGACACTGAAGCTTTCTTT,CASSPLTGYKDTEAFF
.,TRBV10-2,.,TRBJ2-2,TGCGCCAGCAGTGGGCCCACCGGGGAGCTGTTTTTT,CASSGPTGELFF
.,TRBV27,TRBD2,TRBJ2-7,TGTGCCAGCAGTTTATTTGGGGGGGGAGGGAGACCATACGAGCAGTACTTC,CASSLFGGGGRPYEQYF
.,TRBV6-5,.,TRBJ1-1,TGTGCCAGCAGTTACTCGACCCCGGAGCGGGCCACTGAAGCTTTCTTT,CASSYSTPERATEAFF
.,TRBV19,TRBD2,TRBJ2-2,TGTGCCAGTAGTATAAGCGGGGCTAACACCGGGGAGCTGTTTTTT,CASSISGANTGELFF
.,TRBV9,.,TRBJ1-1,TGTGCCAGCAGCGTAGACGGGGGGGCGGTTGTGGACACTGAAGCTTTCTTT,CASSVDGGAVVDTEAFF
.,TRBV7-9,.,TRBJ1-3,TGTGCCAGCAGCTTAGTTGGAGGGGTGTCTGGAAACACCATATATTTT,CASSLVGGVSGNTIYF
.,TRBV6-5,.,TRBJ1-5,TGTGCCAGCAGTCGACAATCCAATCAGCCCCAGCATTTT,CASSRQSNQPQHF
.,TRBV5-6,.,TRBJ1-1,TGTGCCAGCAGCTTCCTCAGGGGTGAAGCTTTCTTT,CASSFLRGEAFF
medium-sized,TRBV5-1,TRBD1,TRBJ1-3,TGCGCCAGCAGCTTTACAGGGGCAGACACCATATATTTT,CASSFTGADTIYF
.,TRBV29-1,.,TRBJ2-7,TGCAGCGGTGGGGGGTACGCAGACGAGCAGTACTTC,CSGGGYADEQYF
.,TRBV7-8,TRBD1,TRBJ2-2,TGTGCCAGCAGCTCCCCCATGACAGGGACCGCCGGGGAGCTGTTTTTT,CASSSPMTGTAGELFF
.,TRBV5-4,TRBD1,TRBJ2-7,TGTGCCAGCAGGTCCGGACAGGGCTCCTACGAGCAGTACTTC,CASRSGQGSYEQYF
.,TRBV14,.,TRBJ1-1,TGTGCCAGCAGCCGACACCAGGCACAGAACACTGAAGCTTTCTTT,CASSRHQAQNTEAFF
.,TRBV12-2,.,TRBJ1-4,TGTGCAAGTCGCTTAGCATTACCTCGTCGGGAAAAACTGTTTTTT,CASRLALPRREKLFF
.,TRBV15,.,TRBJ1-4,TGTGCCACCAGCAGAGAAGTCCCTGGCAGCGTGAATGAAAAACTGTTTTTT,CATSREVPGSVNEKLFF
.,TRBV4-2,.,TRBJ1-2,TGTGCCAGCAGCCAAGAGGCAGGAAGGCCTCACTATGGCTACACCTTC,CASSQEAGRPHYGYTF
.,TRBV28,TRBD1,TRBJ1-2,TGTGCCAGCAGTCTTCCGGGACAGGGGCATGGCTACACCTTC,CASSLPGQGHGYTF
.,TRBV6-1,.,TRBJ2-7,TGTGCCTCTAAGACCCTGGGCACCTACGAGCAGTACTTC,CASKTLGTYEQYF